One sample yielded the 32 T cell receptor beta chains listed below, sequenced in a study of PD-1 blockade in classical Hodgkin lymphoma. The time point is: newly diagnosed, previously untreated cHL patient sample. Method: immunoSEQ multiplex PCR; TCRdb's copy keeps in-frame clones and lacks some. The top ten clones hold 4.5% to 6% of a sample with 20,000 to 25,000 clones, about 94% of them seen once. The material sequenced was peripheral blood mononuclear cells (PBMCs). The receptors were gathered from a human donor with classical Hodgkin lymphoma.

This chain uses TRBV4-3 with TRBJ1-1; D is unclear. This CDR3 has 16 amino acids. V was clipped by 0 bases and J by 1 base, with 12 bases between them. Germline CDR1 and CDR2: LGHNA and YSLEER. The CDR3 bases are TGCGCCAGCAGCCAAGAGGCGGACCCCCAGAACACTGAAGCTTTCTTT. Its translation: CASSQEADPQNTEAFF.

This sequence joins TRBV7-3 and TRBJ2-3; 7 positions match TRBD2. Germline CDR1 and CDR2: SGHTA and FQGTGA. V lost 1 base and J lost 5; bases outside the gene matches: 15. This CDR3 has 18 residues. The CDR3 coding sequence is TGTGCCAGCAGCTTAATGGCCTCTAGCGGTCTCGGTAGAGATACGCAGTATTTT. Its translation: CASSLMASSGLGRDTQYF.

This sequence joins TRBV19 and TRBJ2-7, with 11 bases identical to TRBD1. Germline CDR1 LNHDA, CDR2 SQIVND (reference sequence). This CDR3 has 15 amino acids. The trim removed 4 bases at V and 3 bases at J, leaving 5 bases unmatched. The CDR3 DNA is TGTGCCAGTAGTACTTTGGGACAGGGGGACTACGAGCAGTACTTC. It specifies CASSTLGQGDYEQYF.

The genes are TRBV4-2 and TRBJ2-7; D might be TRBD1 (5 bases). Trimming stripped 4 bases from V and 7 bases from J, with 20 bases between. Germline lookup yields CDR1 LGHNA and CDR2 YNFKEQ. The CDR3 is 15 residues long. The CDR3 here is CASSLGVGIFREQYF. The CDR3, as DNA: TGTGCCAGCAGCCTAGGGGTAGGGATCTTCAGGGAGCAGTACTTC.

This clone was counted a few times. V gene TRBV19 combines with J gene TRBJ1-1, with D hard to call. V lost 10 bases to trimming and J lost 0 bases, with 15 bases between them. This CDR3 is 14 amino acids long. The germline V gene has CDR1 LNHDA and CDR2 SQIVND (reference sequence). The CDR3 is CATSSGFMNTEAFF. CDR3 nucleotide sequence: TGTGCCACCTCGTCAGGTTTTATGAACACTGAAGCTTTCTTT.

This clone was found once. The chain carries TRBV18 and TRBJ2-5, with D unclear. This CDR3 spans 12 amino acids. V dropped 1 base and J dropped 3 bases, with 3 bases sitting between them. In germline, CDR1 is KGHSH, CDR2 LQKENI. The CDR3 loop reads CASSPREETQYF. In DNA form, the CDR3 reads TGTGCCAGCTCACCACGTGAAGAGACCCAGTACTTC.

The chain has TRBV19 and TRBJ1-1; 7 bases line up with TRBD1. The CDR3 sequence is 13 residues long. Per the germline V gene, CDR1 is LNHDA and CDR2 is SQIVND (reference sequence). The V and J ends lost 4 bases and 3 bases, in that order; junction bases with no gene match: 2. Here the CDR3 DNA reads TGTGCCAGTAGTAACACAGGGGACACTGAAGCTTTCTTT. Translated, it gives CASSNTGDTEAFF.

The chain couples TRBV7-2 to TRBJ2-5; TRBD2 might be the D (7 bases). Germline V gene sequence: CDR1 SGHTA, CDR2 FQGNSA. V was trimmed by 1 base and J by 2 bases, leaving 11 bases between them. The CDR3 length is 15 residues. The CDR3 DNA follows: TGTGCCAGCAGCTTAGATCGGGGGGCTCAAGAGACCCAGTACTTC. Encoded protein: CASSLDRGAQETQYF.

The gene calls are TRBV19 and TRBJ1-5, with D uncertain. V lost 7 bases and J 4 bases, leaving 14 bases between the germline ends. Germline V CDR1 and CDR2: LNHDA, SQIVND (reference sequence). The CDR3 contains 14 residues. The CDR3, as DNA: TGTGCCAGTAAGGTATGGCAGTCAAATCAGCCCCAGCATTTT. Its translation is CASKVWQSNQPQHF. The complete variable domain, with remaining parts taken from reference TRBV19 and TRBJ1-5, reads DGGITQSPKYLFRKEGQNVTLSCEQNLNHDAMYWYRQDPGQGLRLIYYSQIVNDFQKGDIAEGYSVSREKKESFPLTVTSAQKNPTAFYLCASKVWQSNQPQHFGDGTRLSIL.

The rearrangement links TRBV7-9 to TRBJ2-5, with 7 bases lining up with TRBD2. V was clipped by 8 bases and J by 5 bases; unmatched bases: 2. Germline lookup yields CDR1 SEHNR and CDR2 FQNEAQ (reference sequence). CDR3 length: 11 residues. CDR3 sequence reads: CASVGRETQYF. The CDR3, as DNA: TGTGCCAGCGTCGGGAGGGAGACCCAGTACTTC.

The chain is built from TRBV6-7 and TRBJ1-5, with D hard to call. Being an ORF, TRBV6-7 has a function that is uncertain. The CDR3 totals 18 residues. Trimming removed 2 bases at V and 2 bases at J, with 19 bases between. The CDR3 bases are TGTGCCAGCAGTTACCCCAAGCGGAACGGAGTTGGCAATCAGCCCCAGCATTTT. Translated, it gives CASSYPKRNGVGNQPQHF.

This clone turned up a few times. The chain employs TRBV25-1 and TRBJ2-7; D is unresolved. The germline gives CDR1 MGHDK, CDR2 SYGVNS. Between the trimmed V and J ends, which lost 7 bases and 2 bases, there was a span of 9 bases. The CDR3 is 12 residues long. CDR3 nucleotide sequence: TGTGCCAGCACCGACGGCACCTACGAGCAGTACTTC. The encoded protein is CASTDGTYEQYF.

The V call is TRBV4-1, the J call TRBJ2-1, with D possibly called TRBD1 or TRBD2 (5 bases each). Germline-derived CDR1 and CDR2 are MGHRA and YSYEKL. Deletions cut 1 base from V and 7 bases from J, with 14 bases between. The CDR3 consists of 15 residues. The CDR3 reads CASSQGGTTRNEQFF. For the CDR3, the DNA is TGCGCCAGCAGCCAAGGGGGGACCACTCGGAATGAGCAGTTCTTC.

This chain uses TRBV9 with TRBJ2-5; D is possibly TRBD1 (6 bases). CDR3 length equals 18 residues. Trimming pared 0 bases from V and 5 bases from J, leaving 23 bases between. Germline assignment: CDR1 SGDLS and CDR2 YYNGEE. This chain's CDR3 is CASSVAYDFLGHGETQYF. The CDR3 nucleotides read TGTGCCAGCAGCGTAGCCTACGATTTCTTGGGACATGGGGAGACCCAGTACTTC.

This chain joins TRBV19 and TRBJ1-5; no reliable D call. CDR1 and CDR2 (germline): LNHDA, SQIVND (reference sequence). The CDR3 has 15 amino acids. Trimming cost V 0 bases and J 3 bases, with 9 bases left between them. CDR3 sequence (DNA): TGTGCCAGTAGTATAGATCCCCGACCCAATCAGCCCCAGCATTTT. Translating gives CASSIDPRPNQPQHF.

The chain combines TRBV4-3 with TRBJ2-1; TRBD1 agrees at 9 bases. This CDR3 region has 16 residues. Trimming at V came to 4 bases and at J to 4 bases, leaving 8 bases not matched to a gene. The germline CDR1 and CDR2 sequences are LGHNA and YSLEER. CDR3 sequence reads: CASSPQTGTGYNEQFF. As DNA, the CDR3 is TGCGCCAGCAGCCCACAAACAGGGACAGGGTACAATGAGCAGTTCTTC.

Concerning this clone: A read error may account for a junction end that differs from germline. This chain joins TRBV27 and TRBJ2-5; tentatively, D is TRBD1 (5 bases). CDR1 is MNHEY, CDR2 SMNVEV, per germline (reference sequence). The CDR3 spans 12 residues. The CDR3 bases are TGTGCCAGCAGTTTCCCCCCCAGGGCGATGCACTTC. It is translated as CASSFPPRAMHF.

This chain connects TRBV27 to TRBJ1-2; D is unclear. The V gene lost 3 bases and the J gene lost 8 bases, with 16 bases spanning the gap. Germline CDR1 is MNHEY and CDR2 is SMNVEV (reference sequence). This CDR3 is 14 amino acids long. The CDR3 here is CASSFSVPPEGYTF. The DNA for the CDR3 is TGTGCCAGCAGTTTCTCGGTTCCCCCTGAGGGCTACACCTTC.

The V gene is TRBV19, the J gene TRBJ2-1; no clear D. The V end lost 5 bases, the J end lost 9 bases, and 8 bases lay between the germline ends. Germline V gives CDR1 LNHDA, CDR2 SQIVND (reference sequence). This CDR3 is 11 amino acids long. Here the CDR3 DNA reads TGTGCCAGTAGTGGGTACGGTGAGCAGTTCTTC. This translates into CASSGYGEQFF.

As DNA, the CDR3 is TGTGCCAGCATTCGAAGCGGGAACACCGGGGAGCTGTTTTTT. Its translation: CASIRSGNTGELFF. The V call is TRBV6-1, the J call TRBJ2-2; D might be TRBD2 (5 bases). CDR3 size: 14 residues. Germline assignment: CDR1 MNHNS and CDR2 SASEGT. Trimming left V 7 bases short and J 1 base short, with 10 bases between.

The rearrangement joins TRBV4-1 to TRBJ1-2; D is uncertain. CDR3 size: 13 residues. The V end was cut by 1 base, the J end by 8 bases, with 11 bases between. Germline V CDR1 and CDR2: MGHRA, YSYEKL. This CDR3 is CASSQVAAWGYTF. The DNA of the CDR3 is TGCGCCAGCAGCCAAGTGGCGGCATGGGGCTACACCTTC.

In nucleotides, the CDR3 is TGCGCCAGCAGCTGGTCCGCGGGTGACGGTGAAGCTTTCTTT. Translated, it gives CASSWSAGDGEAFF. V gene TRBV5-1 combines with J gene TRBJ1-1, with no clear D. Per the germline V gene, CDR1 is SGHRS and CDR2 is YFSETQ. Trimming took off 3 bases at V and 7 bases at J, with 16 bases between the two ends. The CDR3 is 14 amino acids.

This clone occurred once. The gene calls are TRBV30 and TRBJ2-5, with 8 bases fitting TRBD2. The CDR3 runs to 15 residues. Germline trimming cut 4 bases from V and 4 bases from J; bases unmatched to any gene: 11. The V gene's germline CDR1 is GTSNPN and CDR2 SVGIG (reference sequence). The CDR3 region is CAWNPPGLGGETQYF. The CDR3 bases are TGTGCCTGGAACCCTCCGGGACTAGGGGGAGAGACCCAGTACTTC.

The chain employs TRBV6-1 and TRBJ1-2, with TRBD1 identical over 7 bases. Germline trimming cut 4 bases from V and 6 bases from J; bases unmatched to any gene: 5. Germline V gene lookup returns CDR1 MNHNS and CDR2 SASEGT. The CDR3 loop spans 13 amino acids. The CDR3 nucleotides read TGTGCCAGCAGTGCCGGGACAGTTAATGGCTACACCTTC. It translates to CASSAGTVNGYTF.

The CDR3 nucleotides read TGCAGCGTCGCCAGTCTAGCGGGGGAATCGAACACCGGGGAGCTGTTTTTT. It is translated as CSVASLAGESNTGELFF. The genes are TRBV29-1 and TRBJ2-2; 10 bases map to TRBD2. J lost 0 bases, V lost 6 bases, and 10 bases had no gene match. The CDR3 length is 17 residues. Per the germline V gene, CDR1 is SQVTM and CDR2 is ANQGSEA.

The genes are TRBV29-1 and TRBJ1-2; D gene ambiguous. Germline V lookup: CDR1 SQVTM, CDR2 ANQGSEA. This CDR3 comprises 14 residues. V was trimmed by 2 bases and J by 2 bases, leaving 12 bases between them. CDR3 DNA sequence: TGCAGCGTTGAACTTAGCGAGGGAAACTATGGCTACACCTTC. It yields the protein CSVELSEGNYGYTF.

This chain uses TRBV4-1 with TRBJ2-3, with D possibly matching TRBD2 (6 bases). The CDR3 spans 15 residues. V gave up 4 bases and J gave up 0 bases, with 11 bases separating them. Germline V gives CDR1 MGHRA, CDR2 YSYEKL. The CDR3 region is CASSLRGTSTDTQYF. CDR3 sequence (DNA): TGCGCCAGCAGCCTACGGGGGACTAGCACAGATACGCAGTATTTT.

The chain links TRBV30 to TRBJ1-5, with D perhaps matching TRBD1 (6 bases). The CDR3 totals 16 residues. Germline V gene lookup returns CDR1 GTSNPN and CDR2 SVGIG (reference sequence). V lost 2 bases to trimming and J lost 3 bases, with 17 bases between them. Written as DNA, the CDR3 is TGTGCCTGGAGTTACCAAACAGGGCTTCCCAATCAGCCCCAGCATTTT. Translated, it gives CAWSYQTGLPNQPQHF.

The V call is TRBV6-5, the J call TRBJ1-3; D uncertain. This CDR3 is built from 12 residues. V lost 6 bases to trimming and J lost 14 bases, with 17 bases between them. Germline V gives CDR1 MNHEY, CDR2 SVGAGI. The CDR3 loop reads CASSQTVVPLYF. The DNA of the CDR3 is TGTGCCAGCAGCCAAACAGTAGTACCCTTATATTTT.

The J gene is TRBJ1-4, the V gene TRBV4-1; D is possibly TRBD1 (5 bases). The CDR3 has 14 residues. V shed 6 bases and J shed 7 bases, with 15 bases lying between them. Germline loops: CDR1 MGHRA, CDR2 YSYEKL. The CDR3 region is CASSRGAGFEKLFF. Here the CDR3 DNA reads TGCGCCAGCAGTCGGGGAGCAGGGTTTGAAAAACTGTTTTTT.

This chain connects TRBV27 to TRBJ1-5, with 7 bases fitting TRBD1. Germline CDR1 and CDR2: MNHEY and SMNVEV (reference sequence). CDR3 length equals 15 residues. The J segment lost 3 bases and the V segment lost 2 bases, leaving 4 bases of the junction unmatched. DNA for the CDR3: TGTGCCAGCAGTTTAAACAGGGGTCTCAATCAGCCCCAGCATTTT. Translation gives CASSLNRGLNQPQHF.

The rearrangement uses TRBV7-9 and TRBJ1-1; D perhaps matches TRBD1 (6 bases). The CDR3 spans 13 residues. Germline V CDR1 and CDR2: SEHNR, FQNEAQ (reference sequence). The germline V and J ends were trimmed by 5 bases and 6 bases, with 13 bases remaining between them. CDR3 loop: CASSTYRVAEAFF. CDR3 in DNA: TGTGCCAGCAGCACCTACAGGGTAGCTGAAGCTTTCTTT.